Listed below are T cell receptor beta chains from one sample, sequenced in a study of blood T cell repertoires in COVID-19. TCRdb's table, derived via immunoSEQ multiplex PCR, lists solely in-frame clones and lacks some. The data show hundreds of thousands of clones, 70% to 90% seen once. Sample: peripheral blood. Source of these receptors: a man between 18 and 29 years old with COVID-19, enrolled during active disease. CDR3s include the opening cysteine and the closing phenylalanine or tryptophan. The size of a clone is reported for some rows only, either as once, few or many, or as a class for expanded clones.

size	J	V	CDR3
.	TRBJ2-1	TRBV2	CASSPTGGTTYNEQFF
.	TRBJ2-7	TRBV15	CATSRGDSYEQYF
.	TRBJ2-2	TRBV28	CASRTRDSFTGELFF
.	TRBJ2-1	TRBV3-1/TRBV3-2	CASSTLTGGRGNEQFF
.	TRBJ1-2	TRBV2	CASSPQGASYTF
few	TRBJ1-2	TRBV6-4	CANHRVANGYTF
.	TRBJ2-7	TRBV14	CASSPSRTYEQYF
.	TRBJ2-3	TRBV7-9	CASSSETSASDTQYF
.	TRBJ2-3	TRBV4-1	CASSQARDMALDTQYF
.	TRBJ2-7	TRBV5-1	CASSTGDSYEQYF
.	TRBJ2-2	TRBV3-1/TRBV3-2	CASSQGVDRTGELFF